This entry concerns a single T cell receptor (beta chain). This sample is part of a study of blood T cell repertoires in COVID-19. Overall study: Collection of acute and convalescent COVID-19 samples took place in the United States, Italy and Spain. The cDNA or gDNA used as material had been derived from T cells, B-cell-depleted T cells, or PBMCs.

As handled by the study authors: How many nucleated cells were present was estimated from reference gene primer amplification. Data came from immunoSEQ multiplex PCR; TCRdb stores just in-frame clones and leaves some out. V and J calls and clone size are as listed in that table; D and trimming were resolved from the DNA. The sample has approximately 310,000 clones, roughly 84% seen once. The ends lost 5 bases at V and 2 bases at J; junction bases unmatched: 7. Germline CDR1 SGHTA, CDR2 FQGNSA. This CDR3 contains 15 residues. Sequencing was carried out using peripheral blood. The receptor comes from a middle-aged man with active or convalescent COVID-19. The gene calls are TRBV7-2 and TRBJ2-7, with 9 bases identical to TRBD2. In nucleotides, the CDR3 is TGTGCCAGCAGCATTAGCGGGGGCCAGACCTACGAGCAGTACTTC. Translating it yields CASSISGGQTYEQYF.